This note documents a single TCR beta chain sequence. This sample is part of a study of blood T cell repertoires in COVID-19. Study-level background: Italy, Spain and the United States were the sources of the convalescent and acute COVID-19 samples. T cells, B-cell-depleted T cells, or PBMCs provided the cDNA or gDNA that served as material.

Enrolment of Seattle patients took place during active infection, and they were followed longitudinally. V was clipped by 1 base and J by 0 bases; unmatched bases: 7. The CDR3 spans 19 residues. Germline assignment: CDR1 SGHVS and CDR2 FQNEAQ. In the authors' workflow: Reference gene primer amplification gave nucleated cell count estimates. Profiling relied on immunoSEQ multiplex PCR, and the TCRdb table lists in-frame clones only, not all of them. For V, J and clone size, that table is used; D and trimming come from the DNA. Among 300,000 to 450,000 clones listed, around 87% were seen once. Input material: peripheral blood. The chain carries TRBV7-8 and TRBJ2-2, with 11 bases aligning to TRBD2. The sequence came from a woman in her 30s with COVID-19, enrolled during active disease. The CDR3 bases are TGTGCCAGCAGCTTAGGTGCGGCTAGCGGGAGGACGAACACCGGGGAGCTGTTTTTT. Amino acids: CASSLGAASGRTNTGELFF. The whole variable domain, filled in from reference TRBV7-8 and TRBJ2-2, reads GAGVSQSPRYKVAKRGQDVALRCDPISGHVSLFWYQQALGQGPEFLTYFQNEAQLDKSGLPSDRFFAERPEGSVSTLKIQRTQQEDSAVYLCASSLGAASGRTNTGELFFGEGSRLTVL.